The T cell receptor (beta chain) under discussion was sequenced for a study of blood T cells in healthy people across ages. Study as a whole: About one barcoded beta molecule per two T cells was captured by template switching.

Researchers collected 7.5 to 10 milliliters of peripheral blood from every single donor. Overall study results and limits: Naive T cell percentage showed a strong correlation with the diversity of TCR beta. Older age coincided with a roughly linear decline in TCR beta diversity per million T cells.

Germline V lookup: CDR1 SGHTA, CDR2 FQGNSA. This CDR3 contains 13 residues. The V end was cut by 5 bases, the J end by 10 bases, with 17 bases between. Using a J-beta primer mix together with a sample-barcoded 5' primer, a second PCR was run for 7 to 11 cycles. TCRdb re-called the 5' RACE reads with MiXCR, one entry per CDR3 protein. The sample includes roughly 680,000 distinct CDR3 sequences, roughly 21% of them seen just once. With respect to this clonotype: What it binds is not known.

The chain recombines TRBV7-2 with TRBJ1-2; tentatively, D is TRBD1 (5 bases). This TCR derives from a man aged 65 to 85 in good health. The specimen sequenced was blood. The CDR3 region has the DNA TGTGCCAGCAGCCGCGGGACGGGGGATGACTACACCTTC. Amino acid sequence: CASSRGTGDDYTF.